A selection of T cell receptor beta chains follows, all from one sample in a study of T-cell memory formation after mild COVID-19. TCRdb analysed the 5' RACE reads with MiXCR anew, one entry per CDR3 protein. The sample lists hundreds of thousands of distinct CDR3 sequences; around 27% were seen once. Material: PBMCs or a T cell subset sorted from them (not recorded which). These receptors were collected from an adult woman who had mild COVID-19 (a few samples of this study predate the infection). Cell type and time point are not known. The CDR3 runs from the conserved cysteine through the conserved F or W. A D gene is named only where the DNA matches it firmly. Clone size is stated in some rows and not others, as once, few, many or a class when expanded.

v_gene	j_gene	abundance	d_gene	CDR3nt	CDR3aa
TRBV11-2	TRBJ2-2	few	TRBD1	TGTGCCAGCAGCCCGAGACAGGGATACACCGGGGAGCTGTTTTTT	CASSPRQGYTGELFF
TRBV15	TRBJ2-2	few	-	TGTGCCACCAGCAGCGTCAATCCCTACCCCACCGGGGAGCTGTTTTTT	CATSSVNPYPTGELFF
TRBV5-6	TRBJ1-5	-	-	TGTGCCAGCAGCACCCGGGACGGTCTGGCCCAGCATTTT	CASSTRDGLAQHF
TRBV5-6	TRBJ2-7	-	TRBD1	TGTGCCAGCAGCTTGGGACTGACAGGGGGTCCCTACGAGCAGTACTTC	CASSLGLTGGPYEQYF
TRBV20-1	TRBJ1-1	-	-	TGCAGTGCTAGAGATCAGGTATACCGTGGGGACACTGAAGCTTTCTTT	CSARDQVYRGDTEAFF
TRBV6-1	TRBJ2-7	-	-	TGTGCCAGCAGTGAAGGCGCTATACCCTACCTCGAGCAGTACTTC	CASSEGAIPYLEQYF
TRBV11-2	TRBJ2-2	-	-	TGTGCCAGCAGCTTAGATGGGGTCCGGGAGCTGTTTTTT	CASSLDGVRELFF
TRBV5-1	TRBJ1-1	-	-	TGCGCCAGCAGCTTGACCGGGGGGGCTTCAAACACTGAAGCTTTCTTT	CASSLTGGASNTEAFF
TRBV4-3	TRBJ2-5	few	-	TGCGCCAGCAGCCAAGACCCCAGGGCCCAAGAGACCCAGTACTTC	CASSQDPRAQETQYF
TRBV20-1	TRBJ2-7	few	TRBD2	TGCAGTGCTGCACTAGCGGGAGGCTACTACGAGCAGTACTTC	CSAALAGGYYEQYF
TRBV4-2	TRBJ2-5	-	TRBD2	TGTGCCAGCAGCCAAGACGGGACTACCTTCTTAGAGACCCAGTACTTC	CASSQDGTTFLETQYF
TRBV18	TRBJ2-5	-	-	TGTGCCAGCTCACCACCCCAAGGGGTGTACGGGACCCAGTACTTC	CASSPPQGVYGTQYF
TRBV6-5	TRBJ2-2	-	TRBD1	TGTGCCAGCAATTTGGGACAGGGGGCCGGGGAGCTGTTTTTT	CASNLGQGAGELFF
TRBV12-3/TRBV12-4	TRBJ1-1	many	-	TGTGCCAGCAGTTTACGGCAGAACACTGAAGCTTTCTTT	CASSLRQNTEAFF
TRBV5-1	TRBJ2-4	few	TRBD1	TGCGCCAGCAGCTTGGAGGGACAGCTGAAAAACATTCAGTACTTC	CASSLEGQLKNIQYF
TRBV7-3	TRBJ2-2	-	TRBD1	TGTGCCAGCGGACGGGACAGCCTCACCGGGGAGCTGTTTTTT	CASGRDSLTGELFF
TRBV5-1	TRBJ1-1	-	TRBD1	TGCGCCAGCAGCTTGACGCTGCCGGGACAGGGGAACACTGAAGCTTTCTTT	CASSLTLPGQGNTEAFF
TRBV6-5	TRBJ2-5	many	TRBD2	TGTGCCAGCAGTCCCGAGGCCCCAATCGGGCTAGCGGGGGATGAAGAGACCCAGTACTTC	CASSPEAPIGLAGDEETQYF
TRBV6-5	TRBJ1-1	-	TRBD1	TGTGCCAGCAGTTACGGGACAGGGACGAACACTGAAGCTTTCTTT	CASSYGTGTNTEAFF
TRBV15	TRBJ1-6	-	TRBD1	TGTGCCACCAGCCGGAGGACAGGGGGATTCAAATCCTATAATTCACCCCTCCACTTT	CATSRRTGGFKSYNSPLHF